This passage covers 10 T cell receptor beta chains from one sample sequenced in a study of post-analysis software for immune sequencing data. These receptors have no known antigen. Included in the TCR beta cDNA libraries were unique molecular identifiers. TCRdb reprocessed the PCR reads via MiXCR and lists one record per CDR3 protein. The repertoire holds under 900,000 distinct CDR3 sequences, with approximately 53% as singletons. Study-wide points: Elevated frequency relative to controls characterized about 5 TRBV segments in patients, TRBV5-6, TRBV5-1 and TRBV20-1 among them.

Sequenced input: blood. The source of these receptors is a girl aged 5 to 17 with multiple sclerosis.

This clonotype showed up just a few times. CDR3 DNA sequence: TGTGCCAGCAGCCCAGCCACGGGGGGTAATGGCTACACCTTC. Translated, it gives CASSPATGGNGYTF. J is TRBJ1-2 and V is TRBV7-2; TRBD1 is a possible D gene (5 bases). The germline V and J ends were trimmed by 5 bases and 6 bases, with 16 bases remaining between them. The CDR3 totals 14 residues. The germline V gene encodes CDR1 SGHTA and CDR2 FQGNSA.

This clonotype occurred a few times. The CDR3 coding sequence is TGTGCCAGCAGCCCCTTAGCGGGAGCCATCCAAGAGACCCAGTACTTC. This sequence encodes CASSPLAGAIQETQYF. The chain joins TRBV3-1 to TRBJ2-5; 9 nucleotides match TRBD2. This CDR3 has 16 amino acids. Germline values: CDR1 LGHDT, CDR2 YNNKEL (reference sequence). V lost 4 bases and J lost 1; bases outside the gene matches: 7.

V usage is TRBV27 and J usage is TRBJ1-1, with D tentatively TRBD1 (6 bases). The germline gives CDR1 MNHEY, CDR2 SMNVEV (reference sequence). The ends were cut back, 2 bases at V and 10 bases at J, with 17 bases in the middle. CDR3 length: 14 amino acids. DNA for the CDR3: TGTGCCAGCAGTTTAGCGGGGGGCTTACCGAGAGCTTTCTTT. Amino acid sequence: CASSLAGGLPRAFF.

The chain links TRBV28 to TRBJ2-5, with no clear D. V was shortened by 2 bases and J by 5 bases, with 6 bases between the two germline ends. CDR3 size: 12 residues. Looked up from germline, CDR1 is MDHEN and CDR2 is SYDVKM. In DNA, the CDR3 is TGTGCCAGCAGTTTAAAGTATGAGACCCAGTACTTC. It translates to CASSLKYETQYF.

This chain joins TRBV12-3 or TRBV12-4 and TRBJ1-5; D not certain. CDR3 length equals 19 residues. Trimming removed 1 base from V and 0 bases from J, with 19 bases in between. For the CDR3, the DNA is TGTGCCAGCAGTTTAGTAGAATGGGCAAATCGATATAGCAATCAGCCCCAGCATTTT. Translated, it gives CASSLVEWANRYSNQPQHF.

This chain links TRBV14 with TRBJ1-2, with 12 bases matching TRBD1. With V trimmed by 4 bases and J by 4 bases, 4 bases remained unmatched. This CDR3 is 15 amino acids long. In germline, CDR1 is SGHDN, CDR2 FVKESK. The CDR3 DNA sequence: TGTGCCAGCAGCCCGGGACAGGGGGCGGTCTATGGCTACACCTTC. As protein: CASSPGQGAVYGYTF. The variable domain in full, with the rest retrieved from reference TRBV14 and TRBJ1-2, is EAGVTQFPSHSVIEKGQTVTLRCDPISGHDNLYWYRRVMGKEIKFLLHFVKESKQDESGMPNNRFLAERTGGTYSTLKVQPAELEDSGVYFCASSPGQGAVYGYTFGSGTRLTVV.

The V gene is TRBV5-1, the J gene TRBJ2-7; no firm D call. CDR3 length: 14 amino acids. Germline CDR1 and CDR2: SGHRS and YFSETQ. Between the trimmed V and J ends, which lost 4 bases and 5 bases, there was a span of 16 bases. The CDR3 DNA reads as TGCGCCAGCAGCCGAGGACGGCGTCTGGACGAGCAGTACTTC. Protein sequence: CASSRGRRLDEQYF.

This clonotype was observed a handful of times. The gene calls are TRBV29-1 and TRBJ2-1, with 7 bases identical to TRBD1. CDR3 length: 13 amino acids. V was clipped by 7 bases and J by 6 bases; unmatched bases: 9. The germline CDR1 and CDR2 sequences are SQVTM and ANQGSEA. CDR3 amino acids: CSAETGSSNEQFF. The CDR3, as DNA: TGCAGCGCCGAGACAGGGAGTAGCAATGAGCAGTTCTTC.

The chain couples TRBV7-3 to TRBJ1-2; 12 positions agree with TRBD1. This CDR3 spans 17 amino acids. After removal of 0 bases from V and 4 bases from J, the junction contained 6 bases not matched to a gene. The germline V gene encodes CDR1 SGHTA and CDR2 FQGTGA. CDR3 amino acids: CASSLTSGTGGSYGYTF. CDR3 DNA: TGTGCCAGCAGCTTAACGTCAGGGACAGGGGGCTCCTATGGCTACACCTTC.

This clonotype was found a few times. The gene calls are TRBV6-5 and TRBJ2-7; 10 bases agree with TRBD1. V gave up 0 bases and J gave up 3 bases; unmatched junction bases: 2. CDR1 MNHEY and CDR2 SVGAGI come from the germline V gene. This CDR3 comprises 15 residues. The CDR3 bases are TGTGCCAGCAGTTACTCTTGGGACAGGGGCTACGAGCAGTACTTC. It encodes CASSYSWDRGYEQYF.